This passage covers 11 T cell receptor beta chains from one sample sequenced in a study of cytomegalovirus exposure and HLA in healthy donors. Use of 60 Vbeta and 13 Jbeta primers characterized the PCR. Sequencing was performed with immunoSEQ multiplex PCR; in TCRdb, only in-frame clones are kept and a portion is missing. This sample's table has under 200,000 clones. The specimen sequenced was PBMCs. The receptors come from a young woman in good health and CMV-seropositive.

This chain links TRBV18 with TRBJ1-1; TRBD1 might be the D (6 bases). Trimming took 6 bases from V and 0 from J, leaving 14 bases between them. CDR1 and CDR2 from the germline V gene are KGHSH and LQKENI. This CDR3 has 15 residues. CDR3 bases: TGTGCCAGCTCGTCGGGAGGGGGGGTGAACACTGAAGCTTTCTTT. The encoded protein is CASSSGGGVNTEAFF.

V gene TRBV6-6 combines with J gene TRBJ1-5; the D gene is possibly TRBD1 (6 bases). Germline V gene lookup returns CDR1 MNHNY and CDR2 SVGAGI (reference sequence). The CDR3 contains 15 residues. Between the trimmed V and J ends, which lost 5 bases and 7 bases, there was a span of 18 bases. As DNA, the CDR3 is TGTGCCAGCAGTGCCGGGACACTGATAAAGCAGCCCCAGCATTTT. Its protein product is CASSAGTLIKQPQHF.

For this clone: Within the sample, other DNA sequences also encode this same CDR3. The chain is built from TRBV18 and TRBJ2-7; 7 bases fit TRBD2. The CDR3 length is 13 residues. CDR1 is KGHSH and CDR2 is LQKENI in the germline V gene. V was clipped by 3 bases and J by 4 bases; unmatched bases: 3. The CDR3 protein is CASSPGGGYEQYF. In nucleotides, the CDR3 is TGTGCCAGCTCACCGGGGGGGGGATACGAGCAGTACTTC.

V usage is TRBV29-1 and J usage is TRBJ2-7; 7 bases line up with TRBD1. This CDR3 is 13 amino acids long. With 6 bases clipped from V and 5 bases from J, the junction kept 10 bases outside the gene matches. Germline CDR1 and CDR2: SQVTM and ANQGSEA. The CDR3 DNA follows: TGCAGCGTGATGACAGGGCGGACCGACGAGCAGTACTTC. Encoded protein: CSVMTGRTDEQYF.

This chain connects TRBV19 to TRBJ2-7; 11 bases agree with TRBD1. The CDR3 covers 15 residues. Germline V gene lookup returns CDR1 LNHDA and CDR2 SQIVND (reference sequence). With V trimmed by 6 bases and J by 3 bases, 7 bases remained unmatched. The CDR3 sequence: CASRAGTGGLYEQYF. The CDR3 DNA is TGTGCCAGTAGGGCTGGGACAGGGGGACTCTACGAGCAGTACTTC. Complete variable domain (other parts from reference TRBV19 and TRBJ2-7): DGGITQSPKYLFRKEGQNVTLSCEQNLNHDAMYWYRQDPGQGLRLIYYSQIVNDFQKGDIAEGYSVSREKKESFPLTVTSAQKNPTAFYLCASRAGTGGLYEQYFGPGTRLTVT.

The V call is TRBV15, the J call TRBJ2-3, with 8 bases that match TRBD2. CDR3 length equals 15 residues. Looked up from germline, CDR1 is LNHNV and CDR2 is YYDKDF (reference sequence). J was trimmed by 6 bases and V by 0 bases; bases with no gene match: 5. The CDR3 loop is CATSRDGLAGDTQYF. CDR3 bases: TGTGCCACCAGCAGAGATGGACTAGCTGGTGATACGCAGTATTTT.

CDR3 DNA: TGTGCCAGCTCACCGGGGGCCATGAACACTGAAGCTTTCTTT. It translates to CASSPGAMNTEAFF. The rearrangement links TRBV18 to TRBJ1-1; D possibly corresponds to TRBD1 (6 bases). V shed 3 bases and J shed 0 bases, with 8 bases lying between them. The CDR3 has 14 amino acids. Germline-derived CDR1 and CDR2 are KGHSH and LQKENI.

The gene calls are TRBV5-1 and TRBJ1-1, with D possibly TRBD1 on 6 matching bases. Germline CDR1 and CDR2: SGHRS and YFSETQ. The V end lost 7 bases, the J end lost 4 bases, and 17 bases lay between the germline ends. The CDR3 has 14 amino acids. CDR3 amino acids: CASGTKQGSTEAFF. CDR3 bases: TGCGCCAGCGGAACCAAACAGGGTAGCACTGAAGCTTTCTTT.

This chain links TRBV2 with TRBJ2-7; 7 bases align to TRBD2. The CDR3 loop spans 13 amino acids. Germline trimming cut 3 bases from V and 5 bases from J; bases unmatched to any gene: 4. CDR1 SNHLY and CDR2 FYNNEI come from the germline V gene. For the CDR3, the DNA is TGTGCCAGCAGTGACGGGGGGTGGAACGAGCAGTACTTC. Its translation is CASSDGGWNEQYF.

The chain carries TRBV7-8 and TRBJ2-1; D possibly corresponds to TRBD1 (5 bases). Trimming stripped 2 bases from V and 4 bases from J, with 18 bases between. The CDR3 contains 17 residues. Germline CDR1 and CDR2: SGHVS and FQNEAQ. The CDR3: CASSLPQGPILYNEQFF. Written as DNA, the CDR3 is TGTGCCAGCAGCTTACCCCAGGGCCCTATATTGTACAATGAGCAGTTCTTC.

This chain joins TRBV6-5 and TRBJ1-2; the D gene is possibly TRBD1 (5 bases). Trimming shortened V by 7 bases and J by 1 base, and 13 bases separated the two germline ends. The CDR3 runs 14 residues. CDR1 and CDR2 (germline): MNHEY, SVGAGI. CDR3 nucleotide sequence: TGTGCCAGCACCGCGTACAGGAATAACTATGGCTACACCTTC. This gives the protein CASTAYRNNYGYTF.